The next 5 T cell receptor beta chains were all read from a single sample in a study of blood T cell repertoires in COVID-19. Profiling relied on immunoSEQ multiplex PCR, and the TCRdb table lists in-frame clones only, not all of them. The sample lists 190,000 or so clones, 80% to 90% seen once, with roughly 8.1% in the top ten. What was sequenced was PBMCs or T cells enriched from blood (not recorded which). The origin of the receptors is a woman aged 18-29 years who had recovered from COVID-19.

This clone turned up a few times. The rearrangement links TRBV27 to TRBJ1-6; TRBD1 matches 10 bases. V lost 5 bases, J lost 7 bases, and 5 bases stayed unmatched. This CDR3 comprises 15 residues. Germline values: CDR1 MNHEY, CDR2 SMNVEV (reference sequence). CDR3 DNA: TGTGCCAGCAGTCGCGGACAGGGGGAAAATTCACCCCTCCACTTT. Protein product: CASSRGQGENSPLHF.

This chain links TRBV2 with TRBJ1-5; unclear D gene. In germline, CDR1 is SNHLY, CDR2 FYNNEI. The CDR3 covers 18 residues. The ends were cut back, 6 bases at V and 0 bases at J, with 21 bases in the middle. The chain's CDR3 is CASSPYHVLPGSNQPQHF. The CDR3 region has the DNA TGTGCCAGCAGCCCGTACCATGTCTTACCCGGTAGCAATCAGCCCCAGCATTTT.

This clone was seen once. The chain couples TRBV7-2 to TRBJ1-6; weak D call: TRBD1 (5 bases). V lost 5 bases and J 3 bases, leaving 14 bases between the germline ends. The CDR3 sequence is 16 residues long. Germline V gene data show CDR1 as SGHTA and CDR2 as FQGNSA. Here the CDR3 reads CASSMGGTDYNSPLHF. The DNA of the CDR3 is TGTGCCAGCAGCATGGGGGGGACGGACTATAATTCACCCCTCCACTTT.

The gene calls are TRBV27 and TRBJ2-3, with 10 bases identical to TRBD2. J was trimmed by 2 bases and V by 6 bases; bases with no gene match: 8. The CDR3 loop spans 16 amino acids. Germline V gene sequence: CDR1 MNHEY, CDR2 SMNVEV (reference sequence). CDR3: CASRPLAGAATDTQYF. In DNA, the CDR3 is TGTGCCAGCAGACCCCTAGCGGGGGCCGCCACAGATACGCAGTATTTT.

This chain joins TRBV24-1 and TRBJ1-6, with a tentative D call TRBD1 (6 bases). Trimming shortened V by 2 bases and J by 7 bases, and 17 bases separated the two germline ends. Germline-derived CDR1 and CDR2 are KGHDR and SFDVKD. The CDR3 extends over 17 amino acids. DNA of the CDR3: TGTGCCACCAGTGATTCCCGAGCCGCAGGGGAAAATTCACCCCTCCACTTT. The encoded protein is CATSDSRAAGENSPLHF.